Presented here are 17 T cell receptor beta chains from one specimen sequenced in a study of CD8 T cells in ankylosing spondylitis (dated by TCRdb to about 2017). Libraries came from 5' RACE. Instrument used: Illumina HiSeq 2500. Through fastp at Q25 and MiXCR, TCRdb rebuilt clones from the public reads, retaining in-frame beta chains. A single entry per CDR3 protein holds the most common genes and DNA from its merged rows. For this sample there are around 390,000 distinct CDR3 sequences; 20% to 25% appear just once. The top ten constitute around 16% of the sample. The investigation overall reported the following: Blood from ankylosing spondylitis patients appeared to be characterized by a TCR beta motif composed of about eight highly homologous amino acid variants.

These TCRs' antigens remain unknown. Sequenced material: blood, either unsorted or a sorted T cell fraction (not recorded which). Source of these receptors: a male donor with ankylosing spondylitis.

The chain combines TRBV11-2 with TRBJ2-2; no reliable D call. The CDR3 runs 15 residues. The V and J ends lost 5 bases and 3 bases respectively, with 13 bases between them. CDR1 and CDR2 from the germline V gene are SGHAT and FQNNGV. The CDR3 nucleotides are TGTGCCAGCAGCCTTGAAGGGCGAGACACCGGGGAGCTGTTTTTT. Translating gives CASSLEGRDTGELFF.

The chain links TRBV20-1 to TRBJ2-7, with 9 bases identical to TRBD2. The CDR3 contains 16 residues. V lost 6 bases and J lost 6; bases outside the gene matches: 18. Germline lookup yields CDR1 DFQATT and CDR2 SNEGSKA (reference sequence). In nucleotides, the CDR3 is TGCAGTGCCGGAACCGCTCATAGCGGGAGTGGCAGCGAGCAGTACTTC. It is translated as CSAGTAHSGSGSEQYF.

The rearrangement joins TRBV25-1 to TRBJ2-7; 10 nucleotides agree with TRBD1. J gave up 5 bases and V 0 bases, and 4 bases lay outside the gene matches. CDR3 length equals 15 residues. Germline values: CDR1 MGHDK, CDR2 SYGVNS. The CDR3 nucleotides read TGTGCCAGCAGTGAATATAGGGGACAGGGGAACGAGCAGTACTTC. Translation gives CASSEYRGQGNEQYF.

This chain joins TRBV5-1 and TRBJ1-5, with D possibly being TRBD1 (5 bases). V lost 0 bases and J lost 5, with 9 bases in between. The CDR3 runs 14 residues. Per germline, CDR1 SGHRS and CDR2 YFSETQ. Here the CDR3 reads CASSLAGVDQPQHF. CDR3 DNA sequence: TGCGCCAGCAGCTTGGCGGGGGTCGATCAGCCCCAGCATTTT. Full variable domain (rest looked up from reference TRBV5-1 and TRBJ1-5): KAGVTQTPRYLIKTRGQQVTLSCSPISGHRSVSWYQQTPGQGLQFLFEYFSETQRNKGNFPGRFSGRQFSNSRSEMNVSTLELGDSALYLCASSLAGVDQPQHFGDGTRLSIL.

The chain's CDR3 is CASRTGTSVNEQFF. CDR3 DNA: TGTGCCAGCAGGACCGGGACTAGTGTCAATGAGCAGTTCTTC. The chain uses TRBV12-3 or TRBV12-4 and TRBJ2-1; TRBD2 matches 8 bases. The CDR3 has 14 amino acids. After removal of 6 bases from V and 6 bases from J, the junction contained 7 bases not matched to a gene.

This clonotype was counted only a few times. The chain couples TRBV24-1 to TRBJ2-5, with a possible D match to TRBD1 (5 bases). In germline, CDR1 is KGHDR, CDR2 SFDVKD. The V and J ends lost 3 bases and 5 bases respectively, with 12 bases between them. This CDR3 spans 14 amino acids. The CDR3 loop is CATSDDRHPETQYF. The CDR3, as DNA: TGTGCCACCAGTGATGACAGACATCCTGAGACCCAGTACTTC.

The genes are TRBV7-8 and TRBJ2-5, with D hard to call. Germline CDR1 is SGHVS and CDR2 is FQNEAQ. The CDR3 runs 15 residues. Trimming shortened V by 0 bases and J by 5 bases, and 13 bases separated the two germline ends. The CDR3 spells CASSLAGYRSETQYF. The CDR3 DNA reads as TGTGCCAGCAGCTTAGCGGGATATCGCTCGGAGACCCAGTACTTC.

This clonotype was counted a few times. The chain couples TRBV12-3 or TRBV12-4 to TRBJ1-1; D is unresolved. The V end lost 4 bases, the J end lost 1 base, and 10 bases lay between the germline ends. This CDR3 contains 14 residues. The CDR3 loop is CASSSRLGNTEAFF. The CDR3 DNA reads TGTGCCAGCAGTTCGAGACTGGGGAACACTGAAGCTTTCTTT.

This clonotype was seen more than once but under ten times. V is TRBV5-6 and J is TRBJ2-1; D may be TRBD2 (7 bases). Germline V lookup: CDR1 SGHDT, CDR2 YYEEEE. The V end was cut by 4 bases, the J end by 3 bases, with 17 bases between. This CDR3 is 16 amino acids long. CDR3 nucleotides: TGTGCCAGCAGCGCTCGGGGGGCGCAAAACTACAATGAGCAGTTCTTC. Amino acids: CASSARGAQNYNEQFF.

The chain couples TRBV5-1 to TRBJ2-1, with 11 bases matching TRBD2. Unmatched junction bases numbered 10, after V lost 0 bases and J lost 8 bases. Looked up from germline, CDR1 is SGHRS and CDR2 is YFSETQ. This CDR3 has 17 residues. DNA of the CDR3: TGCGCCAGCAGCTTGGAGGTAGCGGGAGGGGTTATCCATGAGCAGTTCTTC. Its protein is CASSLEVAGGVIHEQFF.

Written as DNA, the CDR3 is TGTGCCAGCAGCTTCTCGTCAGGAAACATCGGCACTGAAGCTTTCTTT. Its translation is CASSFSSGNIGTEAFF. The chain joins TRBV7-2 to TRBJ1-1; D not certain. The CDR3 is 16 residues long. Germline V gene lookup returns CDR1 SGHTA and CDR2 FQGNSA. The V and J ends lost 3 bases and 4 bases respectively, with 18 bases between them.

CDR3 DNA: TGTGCCAGCAGACTAGCGGGATACACAGATACGCAGTATTTT. The encoded protein is CASRLAGYTDTQYF. The rearrangement joins TRBV6-2 or TRBV6-3 to TRBJ2-3; the match to TRBD2 covers 10 bases. CDR3 size: 14 residues. The germline gives CDR1 MNHEY, CDR2 SVGEGT. Unmatched junction bases numbered 2, after V lost 6 bases and J lost 2 bases.

This clonotype was detected a few times. V and J are TRBV4-3 and TRBJ1-2, with TRBD1 matching over 11 bases. The CDR3 has 17 residues. Looked up from germline, CDR1 is LGHNA and CDR2 is YSLEER. V gave up 2 bases and J gave up 4 bases; unmatched junction bases: 9. The CDR3 here is CASSQLQGTGGFYGYTF. Here the CDR3 DNA reads TGCGCCAGCAGCCAACTACAGGGGACAGGGGGTTTCTATGGCTACACCTTC.

As to this clonotype: Compared with germline, one end of the junction differs, possibly owing to a read error. This rearrangement joins TRBV7-7 to TRBJ2-2; 13 bases fit TRBD2. CDR3 length: 15 residues. Germline values: CDR1 SSHAT, CDR2 FNYEAQ (reference sequence). This CDR3 reads CASSRTSGSIGELFF. In DNA form, the CDR3 reads TGTGCTAGCAGTCGGACTAGCGGGAGTATCGGGGAGCTGTTTTTT.

The V call is TRBV29-1, the J call TRBJ2-1; 12 bases line up with TRBD2. The CDR3 covers 13 residues. From germline, CDR1 is SQVTM and CDR2 ANQGSEA. J gave up 12 bases and V 3 bases, and 6 bases lay outside the gene matches. The CDR3 region is CSVDLAGGPMQFF. The CDR3 region has the DNA TGCAGCGTTGACCTAGCGGGAGGGCCCATGCAGTTCTTC.

Only one count was recorded for this clonotype. The chain joins TRBV5-5 to TRBJ2-4; no clear D. The germline CDR1 and CDR2 sequences are SGHKS and YYEKEE (reference sequence). The V end lost 2 bases, the J end lost 8 bases, and 5 bases lay between the germline ends. The CDR3 has 11 amino acids. CDR3 sequence (DNA): TGTGCCAGCAGCTTTGGAGACATTCAGTACTTC. Translated, it gives CASSFGDIQYF.

The chain has TRBV9 and TRBJ2-1, with TRBD2 matching 7 bases. The junction had 8 bases not matched to a gene; V was cut back by 3 bases and J by 2 bases. From germline, CDR1 is SGDLS and CDR2 YYNGEE. CDR3 length equals 16 residues. The CDR3 nucleotides are TGTGCCAGCAGCGGCTTTACTAGCGCTCCCTACAATGAGCAGTTCTTC. This translates into CASSGFTSAPYNEQFF.